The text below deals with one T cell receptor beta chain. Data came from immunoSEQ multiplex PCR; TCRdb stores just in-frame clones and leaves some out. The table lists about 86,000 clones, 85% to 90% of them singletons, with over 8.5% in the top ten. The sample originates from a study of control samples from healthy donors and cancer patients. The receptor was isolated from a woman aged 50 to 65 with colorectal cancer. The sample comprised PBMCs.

CDR3 sequence (DNA): TGCGCCAGCAGCCAGTCTCGGGACAGGGGTTCTGGAAACACCATATATTTT. It yields the protein CASSQSRDRGSGNTIYF. The chain couples TRBV4-1 to TRBJ1-3, with 10 bases identical to TRBD1. This CDR3 comprises 17 residues. J gave up 1 base and V 3 bases, and 6 bases lay outside the gene matches. The germline gives CDR1 MGHRA, CDR2 YSYEKL.